The clone carrying this TCR beta chain has a single count. The data were taken from a study of blood T cell repertoires in COVID-19. About the study: The United States, Italy and Spain provided the acute and convalescent COVID-19 samples. Sample material is recorded as cDNA or gDNA derived from T cells, B-cell-depleted T cells, or PBMCs.

The length of the CDR3 is 17 residues. The ends were cut back, 1 base at V and 6 bases at J, with 18 bases in the middle. Germline V gene sequence: CDR1 MGHRA, CDR2 YSYEKL. Original processing methods: Estimated nucleated cell counts came from reference gene primer amplification. Clones were sequenced by immunoSEQ multiplex PCR, and TCRdb holds only the in-frame ones, with some missing. V and J calls plus clone size are reproduced from that table; the DNA served to infer D and trimming. The sample lists about 79,000 clones; about 89% were seen once. Sequenced: peripheral blood. The receptor comes from a man aged 70-80 years with active or convalescent COVID-19. The rearrangement links TRBV4-1 to TRBJ2-2; no reliable D call. The CDR3 DNA reads as TGCGCCAGCAGCCAAGGAAGTTGGCTAGAGCCCCCCGGGGAGCTGTTTTTT. Residues: CASSQGSWLEPPGELFF.